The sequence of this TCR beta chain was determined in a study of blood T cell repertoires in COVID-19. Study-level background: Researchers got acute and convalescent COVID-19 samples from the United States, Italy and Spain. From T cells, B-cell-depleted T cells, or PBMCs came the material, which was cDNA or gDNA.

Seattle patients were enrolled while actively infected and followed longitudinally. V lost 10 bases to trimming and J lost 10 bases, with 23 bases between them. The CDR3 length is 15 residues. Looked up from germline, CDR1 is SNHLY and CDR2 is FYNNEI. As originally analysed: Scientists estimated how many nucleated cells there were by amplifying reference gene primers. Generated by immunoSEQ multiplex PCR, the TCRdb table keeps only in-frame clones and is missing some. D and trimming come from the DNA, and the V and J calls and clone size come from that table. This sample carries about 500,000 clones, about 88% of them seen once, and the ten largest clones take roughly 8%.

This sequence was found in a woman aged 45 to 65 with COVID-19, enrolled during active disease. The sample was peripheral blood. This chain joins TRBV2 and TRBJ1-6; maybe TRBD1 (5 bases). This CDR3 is CATMGLRARNSPLHF. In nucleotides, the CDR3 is TGTGCCACCATGGGACTCCGAGCCCGAAACTCACCCCTCCACTTT. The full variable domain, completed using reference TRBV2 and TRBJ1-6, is EPEVTQTPSHQVTQMGQEVILRCVPISNHLYFYWYRQILGQKVEFLVSFYNNEISEKSEIFDDQFSVERPDGSNFTLKIRSTKLEDSAMYFCATMGLRARNSPLHFGNGTRLTVT.